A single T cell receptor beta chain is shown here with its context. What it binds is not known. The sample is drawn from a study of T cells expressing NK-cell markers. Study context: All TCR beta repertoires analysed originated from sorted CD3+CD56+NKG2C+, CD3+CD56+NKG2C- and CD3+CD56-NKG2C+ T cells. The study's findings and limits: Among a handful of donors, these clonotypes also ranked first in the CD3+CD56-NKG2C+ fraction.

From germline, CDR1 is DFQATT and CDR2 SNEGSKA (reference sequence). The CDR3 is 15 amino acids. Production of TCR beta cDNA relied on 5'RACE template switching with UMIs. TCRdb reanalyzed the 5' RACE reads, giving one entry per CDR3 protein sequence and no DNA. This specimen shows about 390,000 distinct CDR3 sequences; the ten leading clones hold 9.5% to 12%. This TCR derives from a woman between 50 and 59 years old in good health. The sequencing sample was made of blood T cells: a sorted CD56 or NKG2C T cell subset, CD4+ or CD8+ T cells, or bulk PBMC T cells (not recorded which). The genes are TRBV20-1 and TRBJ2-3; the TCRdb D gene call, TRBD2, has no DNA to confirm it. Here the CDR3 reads CSGLWTSGFSDTQYF.